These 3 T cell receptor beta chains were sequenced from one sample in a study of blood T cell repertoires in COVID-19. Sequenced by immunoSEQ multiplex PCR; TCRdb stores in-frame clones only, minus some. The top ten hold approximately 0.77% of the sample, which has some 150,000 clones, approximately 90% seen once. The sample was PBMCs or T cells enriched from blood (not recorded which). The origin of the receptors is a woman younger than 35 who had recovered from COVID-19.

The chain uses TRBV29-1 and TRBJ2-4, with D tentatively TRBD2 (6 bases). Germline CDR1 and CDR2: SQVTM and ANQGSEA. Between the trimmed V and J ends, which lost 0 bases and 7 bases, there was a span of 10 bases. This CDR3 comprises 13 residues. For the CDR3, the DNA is TGCAGCGTTGAAGAGGGTGGGAGGAACATTCAGTACTTC. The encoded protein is CSVEEGGRNIQYF. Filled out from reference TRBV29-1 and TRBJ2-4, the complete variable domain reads SAVISQKPSRDICQRGTSLTIQCQVDSQVTMMFWYRQQPGQSLTLIATANQGSEATYESGFVIDKFPISRPNLTFSTLTVSNMSPEDSSIYLCSVEEGGRNIQYFGAGTRLSVL.

The CDR3, as DNA: TGTGCCAGCAGTGAAGAAGCGGGACTGTGGGGGAATGAGCAGTTCTTC. The encoded protein is CASSEEAGLWGNEQFF. The chain links TRBV6-4 to TRBJ2-1; TRBD2 matches 7 bases. Unmatched junction bases numbered 12, after V lost 3 bases and J lost 7 bases. There are 16 residues in the CDR3. CDR1 is MRHNA and CDR2 is SNTAGT in the germline V gene.

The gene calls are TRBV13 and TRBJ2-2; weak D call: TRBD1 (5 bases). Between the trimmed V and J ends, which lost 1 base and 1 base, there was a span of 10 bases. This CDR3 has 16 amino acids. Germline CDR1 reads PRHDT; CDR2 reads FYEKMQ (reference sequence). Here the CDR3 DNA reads TGTGCCAGCAGCTTAGTATCTGGACAGAACACCGGGGAGCTGTTTTTT. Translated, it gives CASSLVSGQNTGELFF. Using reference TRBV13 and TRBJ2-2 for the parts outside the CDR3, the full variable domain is AAGVIQSPRHLIKEKRETATLKCYPIPRHDTVYWYQQGPGQDPQFLISFYEKMQSDKGSIPDRFSAQQFSDYHSELNMSSLELGDSALYFCASSLVSGQNTGELFFGEGSRLTVL.